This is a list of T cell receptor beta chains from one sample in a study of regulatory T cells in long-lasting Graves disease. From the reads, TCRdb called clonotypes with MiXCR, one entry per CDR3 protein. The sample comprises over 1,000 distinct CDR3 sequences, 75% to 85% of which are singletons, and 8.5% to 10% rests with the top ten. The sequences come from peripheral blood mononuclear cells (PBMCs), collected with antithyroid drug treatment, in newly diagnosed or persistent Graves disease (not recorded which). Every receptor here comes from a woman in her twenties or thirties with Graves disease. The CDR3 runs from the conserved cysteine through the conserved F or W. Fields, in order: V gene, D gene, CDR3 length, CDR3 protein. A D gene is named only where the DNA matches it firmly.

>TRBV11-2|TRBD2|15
CASSLTSGRIYEQYF
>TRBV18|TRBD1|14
CASSPRQGNQPQHF
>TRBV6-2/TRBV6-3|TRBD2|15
CASSYDPGGADTQYF
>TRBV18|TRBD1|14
CASSPPGQDNEQYF
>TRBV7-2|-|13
CASSLEGAGELFF
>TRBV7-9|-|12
CASSLGSYEQYF
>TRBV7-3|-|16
CASSLISGLTYNEQFF
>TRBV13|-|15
CASSLGIDVVYEQFF
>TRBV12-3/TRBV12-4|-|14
CASSQGTGLYGYTF
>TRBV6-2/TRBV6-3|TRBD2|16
CASSYLSGSGQETQYF
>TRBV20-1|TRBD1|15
CSARDRTGAPYEQYF
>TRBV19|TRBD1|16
CASSPGTGGSSYEQYF
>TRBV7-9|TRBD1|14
CASSIGTADYGYTF
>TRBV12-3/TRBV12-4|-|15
CASSLWGEGNQPQHF
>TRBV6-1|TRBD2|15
CASSEAAGGYNEQFF
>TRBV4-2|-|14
CASTVQGFQQGYTF
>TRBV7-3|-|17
CASSPHRQEVTTDTQYF
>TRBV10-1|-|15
CASSEGGSGTYEQYF
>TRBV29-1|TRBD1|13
CSVVGTGNYGYTF
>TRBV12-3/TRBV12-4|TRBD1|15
CASSPGQGPNYGYTF
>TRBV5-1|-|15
CASSPRLGGTDTQYF
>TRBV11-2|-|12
CASSPREDEQFF
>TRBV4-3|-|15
CASSQVVTVTDTQYF
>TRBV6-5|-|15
CASSYSPWANSPLHF
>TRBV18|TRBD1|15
CASSPWTGGYNEQFF
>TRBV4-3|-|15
CASSFGGAGTDTQYF
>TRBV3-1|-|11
CASSHKGEAFF
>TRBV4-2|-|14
CASSQGEFGETQYF
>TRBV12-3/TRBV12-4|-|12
CASSAQRYGYTF